This T cell receptor (beta chain) was captured in a study of blood T cell repertoires in COVID-19. Turning to the study itself: Spain, Italy and the United States supplied samples that represented acute and convalescent COVID-19. In each case, the material was cDNA or gDNA derived from T cells, B-cell-depleted T cells, or PBMCs.

This clone was detected once. There are 15 residues in the CDR3. V lost 3 bases, J lost 8 bases, and 14 bases lay in between. The germline V gene encodes CDR1 SEHNR and CDR2 FQNEAQ (reference sequence). Sequencing was performed with immunoSEQ multiplex PCR; in TCRdb, only in-frame clones are kept and a portion is missing. There are roughly 180,000 clones in the sample; 60% to 85% occur only once, and 17% lies in the top ten. The chain is built from TRBV7-9 and TRBJ1-6; D remains ambiguous. This TCR was sampled from a man between 60 and 75 years old with active or convalescent COVID-19. Source material: peripheral blood. The CDR3 reads CASSLLPGLDSPLHF. CDR3 DNA sequence: TGTGCCAGCAGCTTGCTCCCGGGTCTGGATTCACCCCTCCACTTT.